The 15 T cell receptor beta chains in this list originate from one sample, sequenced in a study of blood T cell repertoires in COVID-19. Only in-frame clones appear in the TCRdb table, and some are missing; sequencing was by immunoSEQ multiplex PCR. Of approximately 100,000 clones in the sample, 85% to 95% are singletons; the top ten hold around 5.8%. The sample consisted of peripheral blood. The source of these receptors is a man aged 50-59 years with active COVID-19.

The CDR3 loop is CASSLGGGSSYEQYF. CDR3 DNA: TGTGCCAGCAGCTTAGGAGGGGGCTCCTCCTACGAGCAGTACTTC. V and J are TRBV7-2 and TRBJ2-7, with 7 bases identical to TRBD1. The CDR3 extends over 15 amino acids. The germline CDR1 and CDR2 sequences are SGHTA and FQGNSA. V lost 1 base, J lost 0 bases, and 3 bases stayed unmatched.

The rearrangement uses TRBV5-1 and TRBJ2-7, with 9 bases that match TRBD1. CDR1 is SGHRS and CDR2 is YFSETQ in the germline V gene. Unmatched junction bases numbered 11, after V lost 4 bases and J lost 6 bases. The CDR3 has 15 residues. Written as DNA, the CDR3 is TGCGCCAGCAGCCCGACCGGGACAGGGTGGACCGAGCAGTACTTC. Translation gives CASSPTGTGWTEQYF.

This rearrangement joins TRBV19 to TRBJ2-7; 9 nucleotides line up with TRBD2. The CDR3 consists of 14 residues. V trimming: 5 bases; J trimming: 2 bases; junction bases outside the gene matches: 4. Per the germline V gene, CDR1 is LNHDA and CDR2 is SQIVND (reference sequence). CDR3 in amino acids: CASSVGGRAYEQYF. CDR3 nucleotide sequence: TGTGCCAGTAGTGTTGGCGGGAGGGCCTACGAGCAGTACTTC.

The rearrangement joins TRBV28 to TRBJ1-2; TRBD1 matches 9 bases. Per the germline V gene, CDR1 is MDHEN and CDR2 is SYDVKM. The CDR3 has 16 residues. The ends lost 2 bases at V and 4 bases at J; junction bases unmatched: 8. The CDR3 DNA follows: TGTGCCAGCAGTTTAGGCGGGACAGGGATTTTCTATGGCTACACCTTC. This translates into CASSLGGTGIFYGYTF.

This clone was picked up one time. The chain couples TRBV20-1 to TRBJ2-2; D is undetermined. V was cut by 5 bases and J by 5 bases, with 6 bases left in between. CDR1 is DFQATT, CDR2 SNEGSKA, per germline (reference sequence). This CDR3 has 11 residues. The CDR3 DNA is TGCAGTGCTCTCCTAACCGGGGAGCTGTTTTTT. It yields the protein CSALLTGELFF.

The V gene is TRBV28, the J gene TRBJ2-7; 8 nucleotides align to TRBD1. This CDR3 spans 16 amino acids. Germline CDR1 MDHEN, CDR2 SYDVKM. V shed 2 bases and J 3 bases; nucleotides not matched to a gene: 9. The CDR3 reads CASSLRDRGPRYEQYF. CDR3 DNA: TGTGCCAGCAGTTTACGCGACAGGGGTCCTCGCTACGAGCAGTACTTC. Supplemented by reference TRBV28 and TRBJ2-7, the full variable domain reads DVKVTQSSRYLVKRTGEKVFLECVQDMDHENMFWYRQDPGLGLRLIYFSYDVKMKEKGDIPEGYSVSREKKERFSLILESASTNQTSMYLCASSLRDRGPRYEQYFGPGTRLTVT.

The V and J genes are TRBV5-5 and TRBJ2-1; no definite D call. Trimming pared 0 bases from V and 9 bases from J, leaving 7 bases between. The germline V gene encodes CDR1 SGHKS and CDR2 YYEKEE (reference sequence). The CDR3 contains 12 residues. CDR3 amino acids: CASSLGESEQFF. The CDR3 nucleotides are TGTGCCAGCAGCTTGGGAGAAAGTGAGCAGTTCTTC.

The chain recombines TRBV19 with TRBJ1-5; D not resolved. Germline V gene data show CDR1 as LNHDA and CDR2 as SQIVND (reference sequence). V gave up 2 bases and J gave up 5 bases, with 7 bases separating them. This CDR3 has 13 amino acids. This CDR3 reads CASSIQADQPQHF. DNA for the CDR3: TGTGCCAGTAGTATACAGGCCGATCAGCCCCAGCATTTT. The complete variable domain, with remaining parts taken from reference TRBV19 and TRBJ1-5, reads DGGITQSPKYLFRKEGQNVTLSCEQNLNHDAMYWYRQDPGQGLRLIYYSQIVNDFQKGDIAEGYSVSREKKESFPLTVTSAQKNPTAFYLCASSIQADQPQHFGDGTRLSIL.

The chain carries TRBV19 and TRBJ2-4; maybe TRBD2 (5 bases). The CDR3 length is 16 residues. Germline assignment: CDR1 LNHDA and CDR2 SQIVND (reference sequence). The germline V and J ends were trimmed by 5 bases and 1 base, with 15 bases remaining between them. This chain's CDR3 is CASSPTVASAKNIQYF. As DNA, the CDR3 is TGTGCCAGTAGTCCCACCGTAGCGTCTGCCAAAAACATTCAGTACTTC. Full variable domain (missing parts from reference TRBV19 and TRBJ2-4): DGGITQSPKYLFRKEGQNVTLSCEQNLNHDAMYWYRQDPGQGLRLIYYSQIVNDFQKGDIAEGYSVSREKKESFPLTVTSAQKNPTAFYLCASSPTVASAKNIQYFGAGTRLSVL.

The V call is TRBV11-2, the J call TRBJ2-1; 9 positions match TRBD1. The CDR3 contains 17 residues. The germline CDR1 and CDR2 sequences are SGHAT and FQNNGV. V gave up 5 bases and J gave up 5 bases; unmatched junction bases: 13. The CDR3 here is CASSPLDRDRAHNEQFF. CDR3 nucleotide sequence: TGTGCCAGCAGCCCTCTTGATAGGGACAGGGCACACAATGAGCAGTTCTTC.

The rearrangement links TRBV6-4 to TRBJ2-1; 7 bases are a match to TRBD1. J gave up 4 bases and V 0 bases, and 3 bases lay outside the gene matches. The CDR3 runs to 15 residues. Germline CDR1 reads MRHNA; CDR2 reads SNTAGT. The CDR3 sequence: CASSDSGTEYNEQFF. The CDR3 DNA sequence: TGTGCCAGCAGTGACTCCGGGACAGAATACAATGAGCAGTTCTTC.

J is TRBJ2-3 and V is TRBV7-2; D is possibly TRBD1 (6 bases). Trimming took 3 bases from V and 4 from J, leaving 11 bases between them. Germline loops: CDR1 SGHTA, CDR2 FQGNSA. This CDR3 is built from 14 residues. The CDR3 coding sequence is TGTGCCAGCAGCTTCACTCGACAGGCAGATACGCAGTATTTT. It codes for CASSFTRQADTQYF.

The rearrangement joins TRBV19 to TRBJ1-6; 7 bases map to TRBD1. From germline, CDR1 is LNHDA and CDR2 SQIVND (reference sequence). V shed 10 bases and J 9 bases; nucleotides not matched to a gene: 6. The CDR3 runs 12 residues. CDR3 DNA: TGTGCCACGAGACAGGGCGGTTCACCCCTCCACTTT. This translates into CATRQGGSPLHF. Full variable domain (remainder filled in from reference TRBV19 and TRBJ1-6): DGGITQSPKYLFRKEGQNVTLSCEQNLNHDAMYWYRQDPGQGLRLIYYSQIVNDFQKGDIAEGYSVSREKKESFPLTVTSAQKNPTAFYLCATRQGGSPLHFGNGTRLTVT.

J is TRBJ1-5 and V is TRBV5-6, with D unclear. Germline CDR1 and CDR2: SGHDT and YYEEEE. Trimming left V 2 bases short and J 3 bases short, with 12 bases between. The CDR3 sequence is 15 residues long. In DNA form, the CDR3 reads TGTGCCAGCAGCTTAAGAAGGACTTACAATCAGCCCCAGCATTTT. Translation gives CASSLRRTYNQPQHF.

CDR3 coding DNA: TGTGCCAGCAGCTTGGCCTTAGGACAGGGAAGCAATCAGCCCCAGCATTTT. As protein: CASSLALGQGSNQPQHF. The chain has TRBV5-6 and TRBJ1-5; 8 bases align to TRBD1. CDR3 length: 17 amino acids. Germline V gene sequence: CDR1 SGHDT, CDR2 YYEEEE. J was trimmed by 1 base and V by 0 bases; bases with no gene match: 6. Full variable domain (outside the CDR3, taken from reference TRBV5-6 and TRBJ1-5): DAGVTQSPTHLIKTRGQQVTLRCSPKSGHDTVSWYQQALGQGPQFIFQYYEEEERQRGNFPDRFSGHQFPNYSSELNVNALLLGDSALYLCASSLALGQGSNQPQHFGDGTRLSIL.